The 25 T cell receptor beta chains reported below all come from one sample, sequenced in a study of T cell changes during pregnancy in multiple sclerosis. Sequenced by immunoSEQ multiplex PCR; TCRdb stores in-frame clones only, minus some. The sample has tens of thousands of clones; roughly 93% are singletons. Sequenced material: CD8+ T cells from peripheral blood mononuclear cells, taken in the third trimester of pregnancy. The origin of the receptors is a female donor with multiple sclerosis, enrolled in a pregnancy study.

CDR3 in amino acids: CASSFPPTGFKQGYTF. CDR3 in DNA: TGTGCCAGCAGCTTTCCCCCAACAGGGTTTAAGCAAGGCTACACCTTC. The chain uses TRBV7-2 and TRBJ1-2; D is possibly TRBD1 (6 bases). The CDR3 spans 16 residues. The germline V gene has CDR1 SGHTA and CDR2 FQGNSA. With 3 bases removed from V and 8 bases from J, the gap between germline ends came to 22 bases. Full variable domain (missing parts from reference TRBV7-2 and TRBJ1-2): GAGVSQSPSNKVTEKGKDVELRCDPISGHTALYWYRQSLGQGLEFLIYFQGNSAPDKSGLPSDRFSAERTGGSVSTLTIQRTQQEDSAVYLCASSFPPTGFKQGYTFGSGTRLTVV.

This clone came up once. V gene TRBV23-1 combines with J gene TRBJ2-5; 8 nucleotides agree with TRBD1. TRBV23-1 is recorded as an ORF, its role being uncertain. The CDR3 sequence is 16 residues long. Trimming took 6 bases from V and 5 from J; bases not matched to a gene: 14. CDR3 nucleotides: TGCGCCAGCAGGGGAGCGATGGACAGGGACTGGGAGACCCAGTACTTC. Translating it yields CASRGAMDRDWETQYF.

This chain links TRBV14 with TRBJ2-7; 8 bases line up with TRBD1. Germline V gene lookup returns CDR1 SGHDN and CDR2 FVKESK. The CDR3 extends over 16 amino acids. Trimming took 0 bases from V and 5 from J; bases not matched to a gene: 9. CDR3 amino acids: CASSQENRGYFDEQYF. In nucleotides, the CDR3 is TGTGCCAGCAGCCAAGAGAACAGGGGGTACTTTGACGAGCAGTACTTC.

The chain employs TRBV4-3 and TRBJ2-5; 8 nucleotides line up with TRBD2. The length of the CDR3 is 16 residues. Trimming removed 1 base from V and 2 bases from J; junction bases left unmatched: 6. Germline-derived CDR1 and CDR2 are LGHNA and YSLEER. CDR3 amino acids: CASSQGRAGGQETQYF. Written as DNA, the CDR3 is TGCGCCAGCAGCCAAGGAAGGGCGGGGGGTCAAGAGACCCAGTACTTC.

This clone was seen once. The chain employs TRBV30 and TRBJ2-1, with 11 bases fitting TRBD2. The CDR3 loop spans 16 amino acids. Germline-derived CDR1 and CDR2 are GTSNPN and SVGIG (reference sequence). V dropped 3 bases and J dropped 2; count of bases not matched to a gene: 6. CDR3 coding DNA: TGTGCCTGGAGCAACGGACTAGCGGGCGCCTACAATGAGCAGTTCTTC. Translation gives CAWSNGLAGAYNEQFF.

The chain has TRBV7-7 and TRBJ2-1; 9 bases are shared with TRBD2. The CDR3 covers 16 residues. With V trimmed by 4 bases and J by 6 bases, 10 bases remained unmatched. CDR1 SSHAT and CDR2 FNYEAQ come from the germline V gene (reference sequence). CDR3 residues: CASSSHPAGGFNEQFF. The CDR3 region has the DNA TGTGCCAGCAGCTCCCATCCGGCGGGGGGGTTCAATGAGCAGTTCTTC.

The V and J genes are TRBV2 and TRBJ2-6; D gene ambiguous. Trimming removed 2 bases from V and 2 bases from J, with 7 bases in between. The CDR3 has 15 residues. Germline CDR1 and CDR2: SNHLY and FYNNEI. For the CDR3, the DNA is TGTGCCAGCAGTGAAAGCGATGCTGGGGCCAACGTCCTGACTTTC. Translating gives CASSESDAGANVLTF.

The rearrangement links TRBV7-2 to TRBJ2-3, with D maybe TRBD2 (5 bases). Germline V gene lookup returns CDR1 SGHTA and CDR2 FQGNSA. CDR3 length: 15 amino acids. Trimming stripped 4 bases from V and 0 bases from J, with 11 bases between. The DNA of the CDR3 is TGTGCCAGCAGCTCACTAGAATGGAGCACAGATACGCAGTATTTT. Protein sequence: CASSSLEWSTDTQYF.

The chain links TRBV9 to TRBJ1-5; D call uncertain. CDR3 length equals 14 residues. Looked up from germline, CDR1 is SGDLS and CDR2 is YYNGEE. Trimming stripped 4 bases from V and 9 bases from J, with 17 bases between. The CDR3 sequence: CASSPSASPGPQHF. The CDR3 DNA sequence: TGTGCCAGCAGCCCAAGCGCAAGCCCTGGGCCCCAGCATTTT.

This rearrangement joins TRBV30 to TRBJ2-1, with 9 bases matching TRBD1. Losses at the gene ends were 3 bases for V and 2 bases for J; bases not matched to a gene: 11. The CDR3 sequence is 17 residues long. Germline-derived CDR1 and CDR2 are GTSNPN and SVGIG (reference sequence). The CDR3 DNA follows: TGTGCCTGGAGATCCCGGGACAGGGAGGTCACCTACAATGAGCAGTTCTTC. It translates to CAWRSRDREVTYNEQFF.

The chain joins TRBV13 to TRBJ2-1; possibly TRBD1 for D (5 bases). Germline V gene sequence: CDR1 PRHDT, CDR2 FYEKMQ (reference sequence). Trimming removed 10 bases at V and 0 bases at J, with 10 bases between. The CDR3 is 13 residues long. This chain's CDR3 is CATADSSYNEQFF. The CDR3 DNA is TGTGCCACGGCAGACAGCTCCTACAATGAGCAGTTCTTC.

V gene TRBV27 combines with J gene TRBJ2-7, with TRBD2 identical over 9 bases. J was trimmed by 1 base and V by 6 bases; bases with no gene match: 7. The germline V gene encodes CDR1 MNHEY and CDR2 SMNVEV (reference sequence). The CDR3 loop spans 15 amino acids. CDR3 in DNA: TGTGCCAGCAGGGTTGGTAGCGGGGGATCCTACGAGCAGTACTTC. Its protein is CASRVGSGGSYEQYF.

The J gene is TRBJ1-5, the V gene TRBV9, with TRBD1 matching 8 bases. The CDR3 totals 15 residues. V was pared by 4 bases and J by 0 bases, with 3 bases of the junction left unmatched. The germline gives CDR1 SGDLS, CDR2 YYNGEE. The CDR3 loop reads CASSLTGDSNQPQHF. The DNA of the CDR3 is TGTGCCAGCAGCTTGACAGGGGATAGCAATCAGCCCCAGCATTTT.

The gene calls are TRBV5-4 and TRBJ1-2; perhaps TRBD1 as D (6 bases). This CDR3 region has 15 residues. Trimming stripped 4 bases from V and 5 bases from J, with 18 bases between. CDR1 is SGHNT, CDR2 YYREEE, per germline (reference sequence). DNA for the CDR3: TGTGCCAGCAGCACCTCGGGGGGCCACATTTATGGCTACACCTTC. Amino acids: CASSTSGGHIYGYTF.

The rearrangement uses TRBV27 and TRBJ1-2; 11 bases are shared with TRBD1. The CDR3 loop spans 15 amino acids. Germline assignment: CDR1 MNHEY and CDR2 SMNVEV (reference sequence). J lost 8 bases, V lost 6 bases, and 11 bases had no gene match. CDR3 protein: CASSPWTGGPGGYTF. CDR3 coding DNA: TGTGCCAGCAGCCCATGGACAGGGGGCCCGGGGGGCTACACCTTC.

The chain has TRBV4-3 and TRBJ2-7; 9 bases map to TRBD1. The germline gives CDR1 LGHNA, CDR2 YSLEER. Trimming took 3 bases from V and 0 from J; bases not matched to a gene: 6. This CDR3 comprises 16 residues. CDR3 in amino acids: CASSHGDRASSYEQYF. The CDR3 DNA reads as TGCGCCAGCAGCCACGGGGACAGGGCGAGCTCCTACGAGCAGTACTTC.

The rearrangement joins TRBV7-2 to TRBJ2-7; 10 positions match TRBD1. V was clipped by 4 bases and J by 0 bases; unmatched bases: 6. The CDR3 runs 16 residues. Per the germline V gene, CDR1 is SGHTA and CDR2 is FQGNSA. The CDR3 sequence is CASSSPGDRGSYEQYF. CDR3 bases: TGTGCCAGCAGCTCCCCCGGGGACAGGGGCTCCTACGAGCAGTACTTC.

The genes are TRBV6-5 and TRBJ1-2, with D unresolved. The V end was cut by 0 bases, the J end by 4 bases, with 9 bases between. Looked up from germline, CDR1 is MNHEY and CDR2 is SVGAGI. This CDR3 spans 14 amino acids. Here the CDR3 reads CASSYSSGLYGYTF. For the CDR3, the DNA is TGTGCCAGCAGTTACTCGAGCGGTCTCTATGGCTACACCTTC.

The rearrangement uses TRBV6-1 and TRBJ1-2; 7 positions match TRBD1. V was pared by 4 bases and J by 3 bases, with 11 bases of the junction left unmatched. The length of the CDR3 is 16 residues. CDR1 is MNHNS, CDR2 SASEGT, per germline. The CDR3 sequence: CASSAEPGQWDYGYTF. CDR3 in DNA: TGTGCCAGCAGTGCTGAACCGGGACAGTGGGACTATGGCTACACCTTC.

The CDR3 region is CASSGIAGGTYNEQFF. The CDR3 coding sequence is TGTGCCAGCAGCGGCATAGCGGGGGGCACCTACAATGAGCAGTTCTTC. This chain uses TRBV2 with TRBJ2-1; 10 bases fit TRBD2. V was clipped by 6 bases and J by 2 bases; unmatched bases: 7. The germline V gene has CDR1 SNHLY and CDR2 FYNNEI. This CDR3 is 16 amino acids long.

The CDR3 DNA reads TGCAGCATAGACCTCCGGGACAGGGTGGACGAGACCCAGTACTTC. Protein product: CSIDLRDRVDETQYF. The chain recombines TRBV29-1 with TRBJ2-5; 9 bases are shared with TRBD1. Germline CDR1 is SQVTM and CDR2 is ANQGSEA. The CDR3 spans 15 residues. The V and J ends lost 8 bases and 5 bases, in that order; junction bases with no gene match: 15.

This chain connects TRBV28 to TRBJ2-1; D gene ambiguous. Germline loops: CDR1 MDHEN, CDR2 SYDVKM. This CDR3 is 15 amino acids long. Trimming cost V 3 bases and J 2 bases, with 11 bases left between them. CDR3 sequence: CASSLRIPAYNEQFF. The CDR3 DNA reads TGTGCCAGCAGTTTGCGTATCCCGGCCTACAATGAGCAGTTCTTC.

V usage is TRBV29-1 and J usage is TRBJ2-7; 8 nucleotides line up with TRBD2. CDR1 is SQVTM and CDR2 is ANQGSEA in the germline V gene. The CDR3 runs 14 residues. The junction had 13 bases not matched to a gene; V was cut back by 5 bases and J by 7 bases. This CDR3 is CSVIAGTTLEEQYF. CDR3 DNA: TGCAGCGTTATAGCGGGAACAACGTTGGAAGAGCAGTACTTC.

The chain is built from TRBV1 and TRBJ2-7; the D call of TRBD1 is as the table states it, not checked on the DNA. TRBV1 is classified as a pseudogene. CDR3 size: 15 residues. In DNA, the CDR3 is TGCACCAGCAGCCAAGCGCTGGACAGGTGGTACGAGCAGTACTTC. Its protein is CTSSQALDRWYEQYF.

The V gene is TRBV7-8, the J gene TRBJ2-7; D unclear. Germline V gene sequence: CDR1 SGHVS, CDR2 FQNEAQ. The CDR3 sequence is 13 residues long. The ends were cut back, 5 bases at V and 0 bases at J, with 8 bases in the middle. This CDR3 reads CASSPSSSYEQYF. The DNA for the CDR3 is TGTGCCAGCAGCCCTTCCAGCTCCTACGAGCAGTACTTC.